The 25 T cell receptor beta chains in this list originate from one sample, sequenced in a study of blood T cells in healthy people across ages. Then a second PCR, running about 7 to 11 cycles, was carried out with a sample-barcoded 5' primer and a J-beta primer mix. MiXCR, run by TCRdb on the 5' RACE reads, gives a single entry per CDR3 protein. The sample shows fewer than 2 million distinct CDR3 sequences, more than 35% of them seen only once. Material: blood. The receptors derive from a human donor in good health.

As concerns this clonotype: With a much larger clone just one base away, this may be a read error. The chain is built from TRBV15 and TRBJ2-7, with D perhaps assigned TRBD1 or TRBD2 (5 bases each). The CDR3 spans 13 residues. Per germline, CDR1 LNHNV and CDR2 YYDKDF (reference sequence). CDR3 in amino acids: CATSVGASYGQYF. CDR3 DNA: TGTGCCACCAGCGTCGGGGCCTCCTACGGGCAGTACTTC.

The CDR3 nucleotides read TGCAGTGCTAGAGCAGGGGTATCTGAAGCTTTCTTT. Translating it yields CSARAGVSEAFF. V is TRBV20-1 and J is TRBJ1-1; the D gene is possibly TRBD1 (6 bases). Germline V gene data show CDR1 as DFQATT and CDR2 as SNEGSKA (reference sequence). Between the trimmed V and J ends, which lost 1 base and 6 bases, there was a span of 9 bases. The CDR3 spans 12 residues.

This chain links TRBV6-2 or TRBV6-3 with TRBJ2-1; tentative D call: TRBD1 (6 bases). Germline values: CDR1 MNHEY, CDR2 SVGEGT. Trimming pared 7 bases from V and 3 bases from J, leaving 10 bases between. The CDR3 is 13 residues long. This CDR3 is CASTQGLYNEQFF. In DNA form, the CDR3 reads TGTGCCAGCACGCAGGGGCTCTACAATGAGCAGTTCTTC.

The genes are TRBV7-2 and TRBJ1-2; D may be TRBD1 (5 bases). The CDR3 is made up of 13 amino acids. The V end lost 5 bases, the J end lost 8 bases, and 15 bases lay between the germline ends. The V gene's germline CDR1 is SGHTA and CDR2 FQGNSA. This CDR3 reads CASSLRDPRGYTF. DNA for the CDR3: TGTGCCAGCAGCCTGCGGGACCCGCGCGGCTACACCTTC. The whole variable domain, remainder taken from reference TRBV7-2 and TRBJ1-2, is GAGVSQSPSNKVTEKGKDVELRCDPISGHTALYWYRQSLGQGLEFLIYFQGNSAPDKSGLPSDRFSAERTGGSVSTLTIQRTQQEDSAVYLCASSLRDPRGYTFGSGTRLTVV.

V gene TRBV3-1 combines with J gene TRBJ2-3; D remains ambiguous. V was trimmed by 1 base and J by 6 bases, leaving 8 bases between them. There are 13 residues in the CDR3. The germline V gene has CDR1 LGHDT and CDR2 YNNKEL (reference sequence). CDR3: CASSQGFGDTQYF. In DNA, the CDR3 is TGTGCCAGCAGCCAAGGGTTTGGTGATACGCAGTATTTT.

This rearrangement joins TRBV20-1 to TRBJ2-3; 8 bases align to TRBD2. Germline V CDR1 and CDR2: DFQATT, SNEGSKA (reference sequence). The J segment lost 2 bases and the V segment lost 3 bases, leaving 7 bases of the junction unmatched. This CDR3 spans 15 amino acids. CDR3 residues: CSASRKRGNTDTQYF. The CDR3 DNA is TGCAGTGCTAGCCGGAAGCGGGGGAACACAGATACGCAGTATTTT.

This chain joins TRBV4-1 and TRBJ2-1, with D perhaps matching TRBD1 or TRBD2 (5 bases each). The CDR3 loop spans 16 amino acids. V was pared by 5 bases and J by 7 bases, with 21 bases between. Germline V gene lookup returns CDR1 MGHRA and CDR2 YSYEKL. CDR3 region: CASSSRTRPRGNEQFF. For the CDR3, the DNA is TGCGCCAGCAGCAGCCGGACTCGCCCTAGGGGTAATGAGCAGTTCTTC.

The chain employs TRBV18 and TRBJ1-6; tentative D call: TRBD1 (5 bases). Germline V gene data show CDR1 as KGHSH and CDR2 as LQKENI. V was pared by 4 bases and J by 5 bases, with 12 bases between. This CDR3 is 15 amino acids long. The CDR3 is CASSRGRHNNSPLHF. In DNA form, the CDR3 reads TGTGCCAGCTCACGGGGGAGACACAATAATTCACCCCTCCACTTT.

A remark on this clonotype: This could be a read error, since a much larger clone is one nucleotide away. The chain combines TRBV29-1 with TRBJ2-5; 9 nucleotides align to TRBD2. The CDR3 length is 13 residues. Germline V gives CDR1 SQVTM, CDR2 ANQGSEA. V trimming: 6 bases; J trimming: 2 bases; junction bases outside the gene matches: 4. The CDR3 DNA is TGCAGCGTCCGCGGGGGGGAACAAGAGACCCAGTACTTC. Protein sequence: CSVRGGEQETQYF. The entire variable domain, with the rest obtained from reference TRBV29-1 and TRBJ2-5, is as follows: SAVISQKPSRDICQRGTSLTIQCQVDSQVTMMFWYRQQPGQSLTLIATANQGSEATYESGFVIDKFPISRPNLTFSTLTVSNMSPEDSSIYLCSVRGGEQETQYFGPGTRLLVL.

In its sample, this clonotype was seen a few times. The chain couples TRBV20-1 to TRBJ2-6; no clear D. The CDR3 length is 15 residues. Trimming shortened V by 2 bases and J by 0 bases, and 8 bases separated the two germline ends. Germline assignment: CDR1 DFQATT and CDR2 SNEGSKA (reference sequence). CDR3 region: CSARRHFSGANVLTF. For the CDR3, the DNA is TGCAGTGCTAGAAGACACTTCTCTGGGGCCAACGTCCTGACTTTC.

This chain links TRBV7-8 with TRBJ2-3; 8 bases are shared with TRBD1. In germline, CDR1 is SGHVS, CDR2 FQNEAQ. CDR3 length: 15 residues. V trimming: 5 bases; J trimming: 4 bases; junction bases outside the gene matches: 8. The CDR3 is CASSPKTGASDTQYF. CDR3 nucleotide sequence: TGTGCCAGCAGCCCAAAGACAGGGGCGTCAGATACGCAGTATTTT.

The chain joins TRBV20-1 to TRBJ2-3; 9 nucleotides agree with TRBD2. The CDR3 length is 15 residues. The ends lost 6 bases at V and 6 bases at J; junction bases unmatched: 13. The germline V gene has CDR1 DFQATT and CDR2 SNEGSKA (reference sequence). The CDR3 reads CSALNGAGGPDTQYF. The CDR3, as DNA: TGCAGTGCCTTAAACGGGGCGGGGGGGCCGGATACGCAGTATTTT.

The CDR3 here is CATSGAGYNQPQHF. The CDR3 bases are TGTGCCACCAGCGGGGCGGGCTACAATCAGCCCCAGCATTTT. The chain recombines TRBV15 with TRBJ1-5; a weak D match, TRBD1 (5 bases). Germline CDR1 reads LNHNV; CDR2 reads YYDKDF (reference sequence). The V gene lost 5 bases and the J gene lost 3 bases, with 11 bases spanning the gap. This CDR3 is 14 amino acids long.

The chain employs TRBV6-2 or TRBV6-3 and TRBJ1-1; D perhaps matches TRBD1 (5 bases). The CDR3 totals 13 residues. Germline V gene data show CDR1 as MNHEY and CDR2 as SVGEGT. V gave up 7 bases and J gave up 4 bases, with 13 bases separating them. CDR3 nucleotide sequence: TGTGCCAGCACTCAGGGACTTTTCACTGAAGCTTTCTTT. Translated: CASTQGLFTEAFF.

The rearrangement uses TRBV4-3 and TRBJ2-1; D gene unclear. Germline V gene data show CDR1 as LGHNA and CDR2 as YSLEER. CDR3 length: 15 amino acids. V shed 4 bases and J shed 10 bases, with 20 bases lying between them. The CDR3 protein is CASSPGGRPEGEQFF. For the CDR3, the DNA is TGCGCCAGCAGCCCGGGTGGTCGGCCTGAAGGAGAGCAGTTCTTC.

The V gene is TRBV6-5, the J gene TRBJ1-2; D ambiguous. The CDR3 runs to 15 residues. V was cut by 6 bases and J by 1 base, with 15 bases left in between. The germline V gene has CDR1 MNHEY and CDR2 SVGAGI. CDR3 in amino acids: CASSTMGALNYGYTF. The CDR3 DNA sequence: TGTGCCAGCAGCACAATGGGAGCCCTTAACTATGGCTACACCTTC.

CDR3 in amino acids: CASSAPQAAGNTIYF. The CDR3 nucleotides are TGTGCCAGCAGCGCACCACAGGCTGCGGGAAACACCATATATTTT. This rearrangement joins TRBV7-6 to TRBJ1-3; D is perhaps TRBD1 (5 bases). The CDR3 contains 15 residues. V was shortened by 5 bases and J by 4 bases, with 15 bases between the two germline ends. Germline V gene sequence: CDR1 SGHVS, CDR2 FNYEAQ.

The V and J genes are TRBV3-1 and TRBJ2-3; TRBD2 matches 7 bases. V lost 3 bases and J lost 3; bases outside the gene matches: 12. This CDR3 region has 17 residues. Germline V CDR1 and CDR2: LGHDT, YNNKEL (reference sequence). The CDR3 protein is CASSQRVLGGGTDTQYF. CDR3 nucleotide sequence: TGTGCCAGCAGCCAGAGAGTCTTGGGCGGGGGAACAGATACGCAGTATTTT.

This clonotype has more than one count but fewer than ten. The chain couples TRBV4-1 to TRBJ2-5; TRBD2 might be the D (6 bases). The length of the CDR3 is 15 residues. V lost 4 bases to trimming and J lost 4 bases, with 16 bases between them. In germline, CDR1 is MGHRA, CDR2 YSYEKL. CDR3 bases: TGCGCCAGCAGCCGTACTATGACTAGGGCAGAGACCCAGTACTTC. Translated: CASSRTMTRAETQYF.

A few counts support this clonotype. J is TRBJ2-7 and V is TRBV7-2; D ambiguous. The CDR3 covers 14 residues. Between the trimmed V and J ends, which lost 3 bases and 0 bases, there was a span of 9 bases. CDR1 SGHTA and CDR2 FQGNSA come from the germline V gene. CDR3: CASSFLSLSYEQYF. Written as DNA, the CDR3 is TGTGCCAGCAGCTTTCTCTCGCTCTCCTACGAGCAGTACTTC.

CDR3: CASSQEWGKGANVLTF. As DNA, the CDR3 is TGTGCCAGCAGCCAAGAATGGGGGAAGGGGGCCAACGTCCTGACTTTC. The rearrangement joins TRBV14 to TRBJ2-6, with D perhaps given as TRBD1 or TRBD2 (5 bases each). Germline V gives CDR1 SGHDN, CDR2 FVKESK. V shed 0 bases and J shed 4 bases, with 10 bases lying between them. The CDR3 is 16 amino acids.

A word on this clonotype: One end of the junction fails to match germline, which may point to a read error. The V and J genes are TRBV7-2 and TRBJ1-3; D possibly corresponds to TRBD1 (6 bases). Germline lookup yields CDR1 SGHTA and CDR2 FQGNSA. The CDR3 spans 15 residues. For the CDR3, the DNA is TGTGCCAGCAGCTTTACAGGGAGCCGTGGAAACACTATATATTTT. As protein: CASSFTGSRGNTIYF.

V usage is TRBV12-3 or TRBV12-4 and J usage is TRBJ2-3; perhaps TRBD1 as D (5 bases). Trimming removed 3 bases from V and 6 bases from J, with 16 bases in between. CDR3 length: 15 residues. The CDR3 DNA is TGTGCCAGCAGTTTTTCTTGGGGCTCGGGCGATACGCAGTATTTT. This gives the protein CASSFSWGSGDTQYF.

Note on this clonotype: Germline and junction disagree at one end, which may indicate a read error. The chain is built from TRBV12-3 or TRBV12-4 and TRBJ2-1, with 7 bases aligning to TRBD1. This CDR3 region has 15 residues. The CDR3 DNA is TGTGCCAGCATCCTAACAGGGGTAGACTACAATGAGCGGTTCTTC. Translation gives CASILTGVDYNERFF.

There are a few counts of this clonotype. The chain has TRBV7-2 and TRBJ2-1, with 7 bases matching TRBD2. This CDR3 is 16 amino acids long. CDR1 is SGHTA, CDR2 FQGNSA, per germline. The V gene end was trimmed by 4 bases and the J gene end by 4 bases; junction bases not matched to a gene: 10. CDR3 DNA sequence: TGTGCCAGCAGCTCCTTCGGGCTAGCGGATTACAATGAGCAGTTCTTC. Its translation: CASSSFGLADYNEQFF. Combining the CDR3 with reference TRBV7-2 and TRBJ2-1 gives the whole variable domain GAGVSQSPSNKVTEKGKDVELRCDPISGHTALYWYRQSLGQGLEFLIYFQGNSAPDKSGLPSDRFSAERTGGSVSTLTIQRTQQEDSAVYLCASSSFGLADYNEQFFGPGTRLTVL.